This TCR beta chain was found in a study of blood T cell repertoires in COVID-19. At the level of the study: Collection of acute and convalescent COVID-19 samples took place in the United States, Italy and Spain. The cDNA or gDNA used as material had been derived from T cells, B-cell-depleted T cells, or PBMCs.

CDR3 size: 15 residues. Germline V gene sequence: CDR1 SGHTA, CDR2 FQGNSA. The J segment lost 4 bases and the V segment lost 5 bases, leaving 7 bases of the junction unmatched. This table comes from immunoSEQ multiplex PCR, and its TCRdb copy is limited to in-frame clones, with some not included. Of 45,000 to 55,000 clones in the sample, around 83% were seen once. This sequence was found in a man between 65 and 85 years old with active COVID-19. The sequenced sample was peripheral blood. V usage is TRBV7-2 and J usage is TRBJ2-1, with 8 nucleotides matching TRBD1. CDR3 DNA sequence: TGTGCCAGCAGCCCGAACGGACAGGGATACAATGAGCAGTTCTTC. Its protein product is CASSPNGQGYNEQFF.